This T cell receptor beta chain was identified in a study of T cell responses to AZD1222 COVID-19 vaccine (dated by TCRdb to the early 2020s). At the level of the whole study: A total of under 250 trial participants underwent TCR sequencing, of whom 207 had received two doses of AZD1222 and approximately 26 had received two doses of the MenACWY control vaccine. Trial participants were enrolled by age into 18-55, 56-69 and 70-plus year subgroups, with about 150, 27 and 61 TCR-sequenced participants respectively. Broader findings and caveats from the paper: Conclusions about previously exposed vaccinees are limited because only six or seven AZD1222 recipients were SARS-CoV-2 seropositive at baseline. Participants were mostly white British, with more females than males. The authors suggested clonal diversity may have been underestimated. Epitopes outside the regions mutated in the B.1.351 and B.1.1.7 variants were reportedly recognized by nearly half of the unique spike-specific TCRs. Because no samples from the day 14 peak response were available, repertoires could be characterized only after the peak T cell response. After two AZD1222 doses, spike-specific TCR breadth and depth were significantly higher than at day 0 and than in MenACWY recipients. In the small 56-69-year group, the increase in depth fell short of significance, most likely because of low power. The vaccine-associated CD4 TCRs covered the entire spike protein, and the dominant responses fell in regions 160-218 and 743-854.

On this clone itself: No cognate antigen has been identified for it. There are no base qualities to consult, and no much larger clone falls within one base.

The CDR3 regions of human TCRbeta chains were analyzed by immunosequencing. The study's own analysis went as follows. Repertoire TCRs were checked for matches against a reference library of SARS-CoV-2-specific TCRs that had been generated using the MIRA antigen-specificity platform. Breadth was defined as the fraction of unique TCRs that were SARS-CoV-2-associated, and depth was defined as the fraction of total T cells that were SARS-CoV-2-associated. Using the MIRA data, each spike-specific TCR was mapped to the spike region that the TCR reacts to and placed in a CD4 or CD8 class. Log10-transformed breadth and depth values were compared by one-way ANOVA with Sidak's multiple comparisons tests. TCRdb took over this immuneACCESS table, retaining in-frame rearrangements with V and J assigned. Such tables are incomplete; in checked studies, under half of the missing clones stem from an unresolved V gene, and the remainder is unexplained. The DNA was the basis for D and trimming; V, J and clone size are from that table. This sample holds about 120,000 clones; around nine tenths were observed only once. The top ten hold around 1.4% of the sample.

The sample's time point label is to be understood as: about 28 days (+/-7) after the second vaccine dose. Because spike-specific TCR depth and breadth did not differ between the two schedules, AZD1222 recipients who got a second dose at roughly 4 weeks were pooled with those who got a second dose at roughly 12 weeks. Vaccinee samples came from UK trials COV001 and COV002, including a single-blind randomized controlled phase 2/3 trial of AZD1222 (ChAdOx1 nCoV-19) in healthy adults. For TCRbeta chain sequencing, PBMC samples were collected from trial participants at day 0 and at day 28 after the second dose. Cut back by 6 bases and 0 bases, the V and J ends lie 10 bases apart. The CDR3 numbers 14 residues from cysteine through phenylalanine. Just the 42-base CDR3 DNA is kept, in frame starting at base 1. Reading the germline V gene gives CDR1 KGHSH and CDR2 LQKENI.

The material was peripheral blood, obtained 28 days after the second AZD1222 dose. This TCR derives from an adult who received the AZD1222 COVID-19 vaccine. The chain employs TRBV18 and TRBJ2-3, with no confident D gene call. The nucleotide sequence reads TGTGCCAGCTCGCCGGACGGAAGCACAGATACGCAGTATTTT. Translation gives CASSPDGSTDTQYF.